This TCR beta chain was profiled in a study of blood T cell repertoires in COVID-19. Study summary: Samples taken during acute and convalescent COVID-19 were collected in the United States, Italy and Spain. Sources were T cells, B-cell-depleted T cells, or PBMCs; the material itself was cDNA or gDNA.

Generated by immunoSEQ multiplex PCR, the TCRdb table keeps only in-frame clones and is missing some. The sample yields about 440,000 clones, around nine tenths seen once. Trimming cost V 7 bases and J 3 bases; bases outside gene matches: 0. This CDR3 contains 12 residues. The germline gives CDR1 KGHDR, CDR2 SFDVKD. Sequenced material: peripheral blood. The TCR sequence derives from a woman in her twenties or thirties with acute or convalescent COVID-19. The rearrangement uses TRBV24-1 and TRBJ1-1; TRBD1 aligns across 8 bases. Here the CDR3 DNA reads TGTGCCACCAGGGACAGGGACACTGAAGCTTTCTTT. It encodes CATRDRDTEAFF.